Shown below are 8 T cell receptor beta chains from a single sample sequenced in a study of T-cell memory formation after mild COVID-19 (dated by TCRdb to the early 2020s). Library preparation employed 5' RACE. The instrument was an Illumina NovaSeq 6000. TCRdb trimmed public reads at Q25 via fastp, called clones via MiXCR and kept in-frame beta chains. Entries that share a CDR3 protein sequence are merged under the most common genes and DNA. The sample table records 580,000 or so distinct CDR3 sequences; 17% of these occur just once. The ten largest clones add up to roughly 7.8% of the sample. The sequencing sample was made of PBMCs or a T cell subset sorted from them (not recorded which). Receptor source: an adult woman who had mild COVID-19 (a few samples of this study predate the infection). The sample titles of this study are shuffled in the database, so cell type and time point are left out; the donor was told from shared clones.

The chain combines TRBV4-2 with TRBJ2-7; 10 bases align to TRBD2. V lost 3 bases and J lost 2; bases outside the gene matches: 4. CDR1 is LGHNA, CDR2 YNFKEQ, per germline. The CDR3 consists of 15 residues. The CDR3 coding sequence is TGTGCCAGCAGCCATCGAGCGGGGGGGCCCTACGAGCAGTACTTC. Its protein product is CASSHRAGGPYEQYF.

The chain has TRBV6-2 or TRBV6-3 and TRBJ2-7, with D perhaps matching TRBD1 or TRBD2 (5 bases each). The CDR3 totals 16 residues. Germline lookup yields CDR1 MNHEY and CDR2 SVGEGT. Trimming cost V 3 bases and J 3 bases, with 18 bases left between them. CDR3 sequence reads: CASSYEASPRGYEQYF. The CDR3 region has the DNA TGTGCCAGCAGTTATGAGGCTAGCCCGAGGGGCTACGAGCAGTACTTC.

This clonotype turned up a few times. CDR3 sequence: CASSQGESGLFDTQYF. In nucleotides, the CDR3 is TGCGCCAGCAGCCAAGGCGAGAGCGGACTATTTGATACGCAGTATTTT. This chain uses TRBV4-1 with TRBJ2-3; maybe TRBD2 (6 bases). CDR1 is MGHRA and CDR2 is YSYEKL in the germline V gene. Trimming removed 1 base from V and 6 bases from J, with 17 bases in between. This CDR3 comprises 16 residues.

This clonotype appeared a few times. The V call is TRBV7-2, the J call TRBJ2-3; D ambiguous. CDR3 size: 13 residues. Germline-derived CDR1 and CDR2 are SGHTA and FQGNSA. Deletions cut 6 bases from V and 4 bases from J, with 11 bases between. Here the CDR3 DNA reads TGTGCCAGCAGGGAATATAGGTCAGATACGCAGTATTTT. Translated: CASREYRSDTQYF.

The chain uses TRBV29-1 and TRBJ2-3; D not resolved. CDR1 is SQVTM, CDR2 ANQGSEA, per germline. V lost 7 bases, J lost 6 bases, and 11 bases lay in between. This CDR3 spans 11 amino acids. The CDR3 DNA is TGCAGCGGGGTCCAAACGGATACGCAGTATTTT. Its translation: CSGVQTDTQYF.

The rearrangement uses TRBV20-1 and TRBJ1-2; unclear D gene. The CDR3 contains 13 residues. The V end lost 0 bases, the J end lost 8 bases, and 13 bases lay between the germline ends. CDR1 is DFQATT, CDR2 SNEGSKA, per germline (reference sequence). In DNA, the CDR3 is TGCAGTGCTAGAGACACACTGGATGGGGGCTACACCTTC. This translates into CSARDTLDGGYTF.

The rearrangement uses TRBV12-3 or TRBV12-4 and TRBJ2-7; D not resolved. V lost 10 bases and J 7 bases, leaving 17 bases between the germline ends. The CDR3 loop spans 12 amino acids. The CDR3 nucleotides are TGTGCCACCAAACAAGCCGGCGCTGAGCAGTACTTC. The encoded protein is CATKQAGAEQYF.

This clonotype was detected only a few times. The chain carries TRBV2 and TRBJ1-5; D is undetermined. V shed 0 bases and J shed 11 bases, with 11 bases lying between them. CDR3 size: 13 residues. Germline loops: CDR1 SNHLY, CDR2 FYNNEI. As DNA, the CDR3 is TGTGCCAGCAGTGAAGCTCTCACCGTTTCCCAGCATTTT. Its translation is CASSEALTVSQHF.